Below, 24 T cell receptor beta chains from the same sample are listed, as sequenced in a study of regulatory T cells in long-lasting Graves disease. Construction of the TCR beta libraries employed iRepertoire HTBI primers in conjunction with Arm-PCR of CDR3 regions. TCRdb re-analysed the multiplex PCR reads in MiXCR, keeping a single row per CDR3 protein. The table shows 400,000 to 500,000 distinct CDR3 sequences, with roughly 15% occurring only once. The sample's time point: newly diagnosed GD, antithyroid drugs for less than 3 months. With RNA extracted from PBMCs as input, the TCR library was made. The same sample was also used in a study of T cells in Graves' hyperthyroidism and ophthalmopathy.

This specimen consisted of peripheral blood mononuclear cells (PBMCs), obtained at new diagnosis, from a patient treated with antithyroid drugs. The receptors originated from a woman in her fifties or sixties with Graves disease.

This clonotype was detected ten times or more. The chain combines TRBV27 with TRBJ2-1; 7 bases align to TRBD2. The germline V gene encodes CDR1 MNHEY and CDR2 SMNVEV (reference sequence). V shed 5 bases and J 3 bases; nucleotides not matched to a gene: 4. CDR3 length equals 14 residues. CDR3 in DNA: TGTGCCAGCAGTCGCGGACTAGTCTACAATGAGCAGTTCTTC. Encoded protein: CASSRGLVYNEQFF.

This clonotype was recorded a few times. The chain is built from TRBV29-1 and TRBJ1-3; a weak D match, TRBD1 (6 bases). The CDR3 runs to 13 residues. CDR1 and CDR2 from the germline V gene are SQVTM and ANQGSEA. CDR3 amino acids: CSIRTASGNTIYF. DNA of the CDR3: TGCAGTATCCGGACAGCCTCTGGAAACACCATATATTTT.

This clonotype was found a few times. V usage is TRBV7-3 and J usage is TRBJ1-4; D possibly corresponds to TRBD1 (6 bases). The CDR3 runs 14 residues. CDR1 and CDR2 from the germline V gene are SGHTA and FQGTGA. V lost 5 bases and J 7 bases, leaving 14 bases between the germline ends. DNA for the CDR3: TGTGCCAGCAGCAAGGGGGTAGTTTTTGAAAAACTGTTTTTT. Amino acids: CASSKGVVFEKLFF.

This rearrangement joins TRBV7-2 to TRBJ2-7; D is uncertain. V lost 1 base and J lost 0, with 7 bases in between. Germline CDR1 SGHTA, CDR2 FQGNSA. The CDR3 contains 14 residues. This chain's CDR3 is CASSLDLFSYEQYF. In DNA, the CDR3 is TGTGCCAGCAGCTTAGATCTGTTCTCCTACGAGCAGTACTTC.

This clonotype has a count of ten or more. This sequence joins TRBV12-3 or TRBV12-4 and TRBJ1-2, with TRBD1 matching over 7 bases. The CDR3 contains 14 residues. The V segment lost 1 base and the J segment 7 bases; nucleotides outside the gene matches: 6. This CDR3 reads CASSLVGQISGYTF. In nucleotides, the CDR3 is TGTGCCAGCAGTTTAGTGGGACAGATCTCTGGCTACACCTTC.

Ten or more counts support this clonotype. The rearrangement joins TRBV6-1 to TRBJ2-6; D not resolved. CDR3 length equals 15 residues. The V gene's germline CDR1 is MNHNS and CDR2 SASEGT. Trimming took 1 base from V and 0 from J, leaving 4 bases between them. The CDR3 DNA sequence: TGTGCCAGCAGTGAAGATCCCTCTGGGGCCAACGTCCTGACTTTC. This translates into CASSEDPSGANVLTF.

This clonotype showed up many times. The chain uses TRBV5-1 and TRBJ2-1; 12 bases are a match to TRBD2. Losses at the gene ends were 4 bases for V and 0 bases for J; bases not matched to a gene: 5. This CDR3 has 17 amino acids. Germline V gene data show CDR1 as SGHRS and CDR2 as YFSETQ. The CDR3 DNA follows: TGCGCCAGCAGCCCTGGACTAGCGGGATCCTCCTACAATGAGCAGTTCTTC. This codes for CASSPGLAGSSYNEQFF.

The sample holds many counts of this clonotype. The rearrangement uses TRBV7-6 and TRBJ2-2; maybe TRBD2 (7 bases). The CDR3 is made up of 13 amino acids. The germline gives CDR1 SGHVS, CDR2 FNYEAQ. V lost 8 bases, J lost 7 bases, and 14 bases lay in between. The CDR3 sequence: CASRRGQNGELFF. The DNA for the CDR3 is TGTGCCAGCCGGCGGGGGCAGAACGGGGAGCTGTTTTTT.

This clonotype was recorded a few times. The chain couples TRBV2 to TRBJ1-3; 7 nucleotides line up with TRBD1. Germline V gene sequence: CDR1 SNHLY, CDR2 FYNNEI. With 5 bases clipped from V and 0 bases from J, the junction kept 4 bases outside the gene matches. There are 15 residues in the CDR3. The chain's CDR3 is CASSKGASSGNTIYF. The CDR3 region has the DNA TGTGCCAGCAGTAAGGGGGCGAGCTCTGGAAACACCATATATTTT.

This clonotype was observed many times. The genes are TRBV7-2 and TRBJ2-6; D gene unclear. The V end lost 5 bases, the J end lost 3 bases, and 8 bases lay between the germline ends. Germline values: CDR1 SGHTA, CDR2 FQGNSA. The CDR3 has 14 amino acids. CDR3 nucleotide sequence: TGTGCCAGCAGCCCTAACGGTGGGGCCAACGTCCTGACTTTC. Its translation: CASSPNGGANVLTF.

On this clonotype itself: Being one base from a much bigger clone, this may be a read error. CDR3 loop: CASSLSKASGSMETQFF. CDR3 coding DNA: TGTGCCAGCAGTTTGAGTAAGGCTAGCGGGAGCATGGAGACCCAGTTCTTC. The rearrangement uses TRBV28 and TRBJ2-1; 10 bases line up with TRBD2. V trimming: 3 bases; J trimming: 13 bases; junction bases outside the gene matches: 18. Germline CDR1 reads MDHEN; CDR2 reads SYDVKM. This CDR3 region has 17 residues.

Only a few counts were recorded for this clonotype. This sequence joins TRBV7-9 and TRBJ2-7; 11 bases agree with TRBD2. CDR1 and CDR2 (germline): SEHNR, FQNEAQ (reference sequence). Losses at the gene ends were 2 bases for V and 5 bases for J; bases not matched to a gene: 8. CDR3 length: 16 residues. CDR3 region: CASSLPLAGAVNEQYF. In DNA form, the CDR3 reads TGTGCCAGCAGCTTACCACTAGCGGGAGCGGTAAACGAGCAGTACTTC.

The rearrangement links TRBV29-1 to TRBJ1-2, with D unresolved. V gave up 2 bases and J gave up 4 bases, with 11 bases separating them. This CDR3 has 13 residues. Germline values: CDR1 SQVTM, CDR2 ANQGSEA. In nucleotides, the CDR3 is TGCAGCGTTGAACGTCCCCTTTTCTATGGCTACACCTTC. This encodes CSVERPLFYGYTF.

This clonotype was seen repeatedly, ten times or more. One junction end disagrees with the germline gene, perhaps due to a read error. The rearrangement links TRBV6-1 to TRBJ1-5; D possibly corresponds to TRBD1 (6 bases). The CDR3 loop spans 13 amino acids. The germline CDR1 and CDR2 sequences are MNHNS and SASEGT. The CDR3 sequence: CASREGGHQPQHF. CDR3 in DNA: TGTGCCAGCAGAGAAGGGGGTCATCAGCCCCAGCATTTT.

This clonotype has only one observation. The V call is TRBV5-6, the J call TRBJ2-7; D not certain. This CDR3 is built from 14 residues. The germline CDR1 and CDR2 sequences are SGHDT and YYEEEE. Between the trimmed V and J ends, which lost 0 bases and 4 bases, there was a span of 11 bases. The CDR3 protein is CASSLASLTYEQYF. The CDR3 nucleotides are TGTGCCAGCAGCTTGGCCTCTCTAACTTACGAGCAGTACTTC. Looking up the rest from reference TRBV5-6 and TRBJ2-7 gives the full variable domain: DAGVTQSPTHLIKTRGQQVTLRCSPKSGHDTVSWYQQALGQGPQFIFQYYEEEERQRGNFPDRFSGHQFPNYSSELNVNALLLGDSALYLCASSLASLTYEQYFGPGTRLTVT.

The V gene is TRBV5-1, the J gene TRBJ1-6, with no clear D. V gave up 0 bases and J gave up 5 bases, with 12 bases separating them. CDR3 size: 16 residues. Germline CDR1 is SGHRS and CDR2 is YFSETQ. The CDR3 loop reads CASSLGVSPNNSPLHF. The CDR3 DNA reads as TGCGCCAGCAGCTTGGGGGTCTCCCCCAATAATTCACCCCTCCACTTT.

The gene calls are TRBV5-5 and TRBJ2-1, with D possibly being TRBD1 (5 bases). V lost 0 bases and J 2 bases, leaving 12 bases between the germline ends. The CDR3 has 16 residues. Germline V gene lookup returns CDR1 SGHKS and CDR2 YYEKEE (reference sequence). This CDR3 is CASSLEQGIPYNEQFF. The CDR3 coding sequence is TGTGCCAGCAGCTTGGAGCAGGGTATCCCCTACAATGAGCAGTTCTTC. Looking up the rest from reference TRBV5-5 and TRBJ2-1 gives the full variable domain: DAGVTQSPTHLIKTRGQQVTLRCSPISGHKSVSWYQQVLGQGPQFIFQYYEKEERGRGNFPDRFSARQFPNYSSELNVNALLLGDSALYLCASSLEQGIPYNEQFFGPGTRLTVL.

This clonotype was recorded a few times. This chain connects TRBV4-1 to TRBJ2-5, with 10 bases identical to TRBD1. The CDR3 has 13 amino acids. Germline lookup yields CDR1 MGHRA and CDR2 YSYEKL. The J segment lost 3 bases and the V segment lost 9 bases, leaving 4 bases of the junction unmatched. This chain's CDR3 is CASGGTGEETQYF. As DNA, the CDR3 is TGCGCCAGTGGGGGGACAGGGGAAGAGACCCAGTACTTC.

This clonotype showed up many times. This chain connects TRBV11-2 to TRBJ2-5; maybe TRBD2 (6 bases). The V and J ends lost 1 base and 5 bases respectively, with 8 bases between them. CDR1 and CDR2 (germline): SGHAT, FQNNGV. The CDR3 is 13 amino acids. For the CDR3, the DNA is TGTGCCAGCAGCTTAGGCGGGATTGAGACCCAGTACTTC. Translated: CASSLGGIETQYF. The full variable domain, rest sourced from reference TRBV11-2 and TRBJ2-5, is EAGVAQSPRYKIIEKRQSVAFWCNPISGHATLYWYQQILGQGPKLLIQFQNNGVVDDSQLPKDRFSAERLKGVDSTLKIQPAKLEDSAVYLCASSLGGIETQYFGPGTRLLVL.

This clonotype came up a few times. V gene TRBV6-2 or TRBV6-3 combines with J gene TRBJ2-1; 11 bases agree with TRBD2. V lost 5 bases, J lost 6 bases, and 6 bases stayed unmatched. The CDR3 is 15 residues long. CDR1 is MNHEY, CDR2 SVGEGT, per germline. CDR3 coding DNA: TGTGCCAGCAGTAACGGACTAGCGGGTTCCAATGAGCAGTTCTTC. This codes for CASSNGLAGSNEQFF.

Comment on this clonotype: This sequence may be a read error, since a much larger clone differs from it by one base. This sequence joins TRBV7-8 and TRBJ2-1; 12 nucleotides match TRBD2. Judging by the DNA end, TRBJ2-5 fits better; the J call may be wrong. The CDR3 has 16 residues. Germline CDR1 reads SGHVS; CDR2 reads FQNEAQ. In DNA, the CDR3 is TGTGCCAGCAGCTCACAGACTAGCGGGAGTCAAGAGACCCAGTACTTC. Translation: CASSSQTSGSQETQYF.

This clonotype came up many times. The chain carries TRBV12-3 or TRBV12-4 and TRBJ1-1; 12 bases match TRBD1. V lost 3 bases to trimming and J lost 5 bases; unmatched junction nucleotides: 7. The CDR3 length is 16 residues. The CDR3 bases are TGTGCCAGCAGTTTCGGGACAGGGGGCATAGGTACTGAAGCTTTCTTT. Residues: CASSFGTGGIGTEAFF.

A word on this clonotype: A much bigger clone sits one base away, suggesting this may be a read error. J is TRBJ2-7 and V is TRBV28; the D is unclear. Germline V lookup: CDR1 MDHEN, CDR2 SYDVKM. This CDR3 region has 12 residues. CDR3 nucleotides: TGTGCCAGCAGTTTTATCTCCTACGGGCAGTACTTC. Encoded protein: CASSFISYGQYF.

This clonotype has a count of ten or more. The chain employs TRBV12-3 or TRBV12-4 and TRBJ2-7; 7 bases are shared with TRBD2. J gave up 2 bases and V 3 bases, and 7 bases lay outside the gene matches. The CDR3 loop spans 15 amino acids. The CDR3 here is CASSFVASGTYEQYF. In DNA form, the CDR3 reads TGTGCCAGCAGTTTCGTGGCTAGCGGCACCTACGAGCAGTACTTC.